This T cell receptor (beta chain) was sequenced for a study of T cell changes during pregnancy in multiple sclerosis. The germline V and J ends were trimmed by 10 bases and 3 bases, with 13 bases remaining between them. The V gene's germline CDR1 is SNHLY and CDR2 FYNNEI. The CDR3 is 13 amino acids. Some clones are missing from TCRdb's copy, which holds only in-frame ones; the method was immunoSEQ multiplex PCR. The sample carries about 97,000 clones, 90% recorded once. The receptor comes from a female donor in good health, enrolled as a control in a pregnancy study. The chain uses TRBV2 and TRBJ1-5, with D unresolved. The sequences come from peripheral blood, collected in the second trimester of pregnancy. The CDR3 bases are TGTGCCATCGCCCGGGATTACAATCAGCCCCAGCATTTT. Its translation is CAIARDYNQPQHF.